Listed here are 12 T cell receptor beta chains from one sample, sequenced in a study of cytomegalovirus exposure and HLA in healthy donors. 13 Jbeta primers and 60 Vbeta primers were used for the PCR. The data were produced by immunoSEQ multiplex PCR, yet TCRdb's version contains in-frame clones alone and is incomplete. The table includes some 150,000 clones, roughly 77% detected once. Material: PBMCs. All receptors come from a human donor in good health.

The rearrangement uses TRBV14 and TRBJ2-3; perhaps TRBD2 as D (5 bases). Between the trimmed V and J ends, which lost 2 bases and 4 bases, there was a span of 16 bases. The CDR3 extends over 16 amino acids. CDR1 and CDR2 (germline): SGHDN, FVKESK. The chain's CDR3 is CASSQIVTDWADTQYF. DNA for the CDR3: TGTGCCAGCAGCCAAATCGTAACGGACTGGGCAGATACGCAGTATTTT.

The gene calls are TRBV5-4 and TRBJ2-7; 7 positions match TRBD2. The CDR3 is made up of 16 amino acids. Trimming at V came to 1 base and at J to 2 bases, leaving 9 bases not matched to a gene. Germline V lookup: CDR1 SGHNT, CDR2 YYREEE (reference sequence). CDR3 in amino acids: CASSLWRGTTPYEQYF. The CDR3 region has the DNA TGTGCCAGCAGCTTGTGGCGGGGGACTACTCCCTACGAGCAGTACTTC.

This chain links TRBV2 with TRBJ2-1; 7 bases fit TRBD2. Per germline, CDR1 SNHLY and CDR2 FYNNEI. V gave up 3 bases and J gave up 5 bases; unmatched junction bases: 4. This CDR3 is 14 amino acids long. The CDR3 spells CASSDGLADNEQFF. In DNA form, the CDR3 reads TGTGCCAGCAGTGACGGCCTAGCGGACAATGAGCAGTTCTTC. Full variable domain (outside the CDR3, taken from reference TRBV2 and TRBJ2-1): EPEVTQTPSHQVTQMGQEVILRCVPISNHLYFYWYRQILGQKVEFLVSFYNNEISEKSEIFDDQFSVERPDGSNFTLKIRSTKLEDSAMYFCASSDGLADNEQFFGPGTRLTVL.

V gene TRBV5-4 combines with J gene TRBJ1-2; 10 nucleotides line up with TRBD1. Looked up from germline, CDR1 is SGHNT and CDR2 is YYREEE (reference sequence). Trimming removed 4 bases from V and 1 base from J; junction bases left unmatched: 7. CDR3 length equals 16 residues. Here the CDR3 reads CASSQAGTGDNYGYTF. The CDR3 nucleotides are TGTGCCAGCAGCCAGGCCGGGACAGGGGATAACTATGGCTACACCTTC.

The chain recombines TRBV15 with TRBJ2-1, with TRBD2 identical over 8 bases. Germline V CDR1 and CDR2: LNHNV, YYDKDF (reference sequence). V shed 3 bases and J 5 bases; nucleotides not matched to a gene: 6. The length of the CDR3 is 15 residues. The CDR3 here is CATSSWTSSHNEQFF. CDR3 nucleotide sequence: TGTGCCACCAGCAGTTGGACTAGCAGCCACAATGAGCAGTTCTTC.

J is TRBJ1-1 and V is TRBV5-4; the D gene is possibly TRBD1 (5 bases). This CDR3 comprises 15 residues. Trimming cost V 4 bases and J 0 bases, with 13 bases left between them. CDR1 is SGHNT, CDR2 YYREEE, per germline (reference sequence). In DNA form, the CDR3 reads TGTGCCAGCAGCGAGGCGACAGACGTGAACACTGAAGCTTTCTTT. It specifies CASSEATDVNTEAFF.

V gene TRBV9 combines with J gene TRBJ2-7; 12 bases are a match to TRBD2. The CDR3 consists of 15 residues. Germline CDR1 and CDR2: SGDLS and YYNGEE. Losses at the gene ends were 2 bases for V and 1 base for J; bases not matched to a gene: 1. The CDR3 here is CASSVGLAGSYEQYF. The CDR3 DNA reads TGTGCCAGCAGCGTTGGACTAGCGGGATCCTACGAGCAGTACTTC.

The chain couples TRBV10-3 to TRBJ2-7; possible D gene TRBD1, 6 bases. The CDR3 loop spans 12 amino acids. V dropped 8 bases and J dropped 5 bases, with 13 bases sitting between them. Germline assignment: CDR1 ENHRY and CDR2 SYGVKD. CDR3 coding DNA: TGTGCCATCGCCAGGGGCCCAAACGAGCAGTACTTC. Translating gives CAIARGPNEQYF.

This clone was recorded once. V gene TRBV19 combines with J gene TRBJ2-5; D is uncertain. CDR3 length equals 14 residues. V lost 2 bases, J lost 7 bases, and 14 bases lay in between. Germline CDR1 LNHDA, CDR2 SQIVND (reference sequence). In DNA, the CDR3 is TGTGCCAGTAGTATACGCGGCCTCGTAGGGACCCAGTACTTC. It translates to CASSIRGLVGTQYF.

The chain joins TRBV14 to TRBJ2-5; 13 bases are a match to TRBD2. The end of the DNA is better explained by TRBJ2-7, so the J call may be wrong. Germline V gene lookup returns CDR1 SGHDN and CDR2 FVKESK. This CDR3 has 17 residues. The chain's CDR3 is CASSQGLAGGYTYEQYF. In DNA form, the CDR3 reads TGTGCCAGCAGCCAAGGACTAGCGGGGGGTTATACCTACGAGCAGTACTTC.

V usage is TRBV19 and J usage is TRBJ1-5; D is unresolved. Germline V gives CDR1 LNHDA, CDR2 SQIVND (reference sequence). CDR3 length equals 11 residues. V shed 5 bases and J shed 7 bases, with 6 bases lying between them. This chain's CDR3 is CASSEGQPQHF. The CDR3 DNA is TGTGCCAGTAGTGAGGGCCAGCCCCAGCATTTT. Variable domain in full (rest from reference TRBV19 and TRBJ1-5): DGGITQSPKYLFRKEGQNVTLSCEQNLNHDAMYWYRQDPGQGLRLIYYSQIVNDFQKGDIAEGYSVSREKKESFPLTVTSAQKNPTAFYLCASSEGQPQHFGDGTRLSIL.

The V call is TRBV5-1, the J call TRBJ1-1; D remains ambiguous. The CDR3 contains 12 residues. CDR1 and CDR2 (germline): SGHRS, YFSETQ. The V end lost 0 bases, the J end lost 10 bases, and 10 bases lay between the germline ends. CDR3 residues: CASSLERSGAFF. The CDR3 nucleotides read TGCGCCAGCAGCTTGGAAAGGAGTGGAGCTTTCTTT.